These 32 T cell receptor beta chains originate from one sample sequenced in a study of breast tumors, draining lymph nodes, adjacent tissues. TCRdb recomputed calls from the multiplex PCR reads with MiXCR, one row per CDR3 protein. The sample lists fewer than 200,000 distinct CDR3 sequences; roughly 30% were seen once. Samples came from axillary lymph nodes draining the breast cancer. Sequences were obtained from axillary lymph node tissue. These receptor sequences come from a female donor with breast cancer. Some clones in this sample may be carry-over from other donors' samples.

The rearrangement uses TRBV7-8 and TRBJ1-2; D gene ambiguous. Germline V gene sequence: CDR1 SGHVS, CDR2 FQNEAQ. The germline V and J ends were trimmed by 1 base and 0 bases, with 12 bases remaining between them. The CDR3 loop spans 16 amino acids. The chain's CDR3 is CASSLGARVANYGYTF. The CDR3 DNA sequence: TGTGCCAGCAGCTTAGGGGCGCGGGTAGCTAACTATGGCTACACCTTC.

This clonotype was seen ten or more times. Germline is not matched at one junction end, which may reflect a read error. The rearrangement joins TRBV7-3 to TRBJ1-2, with D possibly matching TRBD1 (5 bases). The V gene's germline CDR1 is SGHTA and CDR2 FQGTGA. The CDR3 extends over 15 amino acids. The CDR3 is CASSSEGRLGSGYPF. The CDR3 DNA follows: TGTGCCAGCAGCTCCGAGGGACGTCTCGGATCGGGCTACCCCTTC. Looking up the rest from reference TRBV7-3 and TRBJ1-2 gives the full variable domain: GAGVSQTPSNKVTEKGKYVELRCDPISGHTALYWYRQSLGQGPEFLIYFQGTGAADDSGLPNDRFFAVRPEGSVSTLKIQRTERGDSAVYLCASSSEGRLGSGYPFGSGTRLTVV.

The V gene is TRBV6-2 or TRBV6-3, the J gene TRBJ2-5; weak D call: TRBD1 (6 bases). Germline V gene lookup returns CDR1 MNHEY and CDR2 SVGEGT. With 5 bases removed from V and 11 bases from J, the gap between germline ends came to 24 bases. CDR3 length: 15 residues. The DNA of the CDR3 is TGTGCCAGCAGTCACGGGGATTGGGACACAGATACGCAGTACTTC. It codes for CASSHGDWDTDTQYF.

The rearrangement links TRBV5-1 to TRBJ2-1; 10 nucleotides agree with TRBD2. The CDR3 has 17 residues. V dropped 4 bases and J dropped 3; count of bases not matched to a gene: 10. Germline V gives CDR1 SGHRS, CDR2 YFSETQ. The CDR3 region has the DNA TGCGCCAGCAGCCCGATGTTAGCGGGGGGCCTCTACAATGAGCAGTTCTTC. Its translation is CASSPMLAGGLYNEQFF.

J is TRBJ2-1 and V is TRBV24-1; D is undetermined. V was trimmed by 6 bases and J by 4 bases, leaving 12 bases between them. The CDR3 covers 14 residues. In germline, CDR1 is KGHDR, CDR2 SFDVKD. CDR3 in DNA: TGTGCCACCAGTCCGTCAGCCGTTTACAATGAGCAGTTCTTC. This encodes CATSPSAVYNEQFF.

The V and J genes are TRBV6-2 or TRBV6-3 and TRBJ2-3; TRBD1 matches at 10 bases. Per the germline V gene, CDR1 is MNHEY and CDR2 is SVGEGT. The V gene end was trimmed by 5 bases and the J gene end by 5 bases; junction bases not matched to a gene: 7. The CDR3 totals 15 residues. CDR3 region: CASSTGTGVRDTQYF. CDR3 sequence (DNA): TGTGCCAGCAGTACAGGGACAGGGGTAAGAGATACGCAGTATTTT.

The sample holds one count of this clonotype. A read error is likely, as this CDR3 ends without the conserved phenylalanine or tryptophan. This chain uses TRBV4-1 with TRBJ1-5; no clear D gene. Looked up from germline, CDR1 is MGHRA and CDR2 is YSYEKL. The CDR3 length is 14 residues. Trimming removed 1 base at V and 2 bases at J, with 6 bases between. The CDR3 nucleotides are TGCGCCAGCAGCCAAGTTCAGGGCAATCAGCCCCAGCATTAT. This codes for CASSQVQGNQPQHY.

This clonotype was observed at least ten times. The rearrangement links TRBV5-1 to TRBJ1-2; 9 bases are a match to TRBD1. The CDR3 loop spans 15 amino acids. Germline assignment: CDR1 SGHRS and CDR2 YFSETQ. The V gene end was trimmed by 3 bases and the J gene end by 1 base; junction bases not matched to a gene: 4. The CDR3 nucleotides are TGCGCCAGCAGCTGGCTGGGACAGGGTAACTATGGCTACACCTTC. It translates to CASSWLGQGNYGYTF.

The chain joins TRBV6-2 or TRBV6-3 to TRBJ1-2, with TRBD1 as a possible D gene (6 bases). The germline V gene has CDR1 MNHEY and CDR2 SVGEGT. Trimming took off 8 bases at V and 8 bases at J, with 15 bases between the two ends. This CDR3 comprises 12 residues. CDR3 nucleotides: TGTGCCAGCTTTCCCTGGGGGGGCGGCTACACCTTC. Amino acids: CASFPWGGGYTF.

This clonotype was seen a few times. This chain connects TRBV20-1 to TRBJ1-1, with D tentatively TRBD1 (6 bases). The germline V and J ends were trimmed by 2 bases and 8 bases, with 12 bases remaining between them. This CDR3 contains 12 residues. CDR1 is DFQATT and CDR2 is SNEGSKA in the germline V gene (reference sequence). The CDR3 nucleotides are TGCAGTGCTAGATCGGAGGGGGGCGAAGCTTTCTTT. Translating gives CSARSEGGEAFF.

This clonotype has ten or more counts. The rearrangement links TRBV5-1 to TRBJ2-1; 7 bases agree with TRBD2. CDR1 is SGHRS, CDR2 YFSETQ, per germline. J lost 5 bases, V lost 4 bases, and 6 bases had no gene match. The CDR3 covers 14 residues. The CDR3 loop reads CASSRTRTHNEQFF. CDR3 coding DNA: TGCGCCAGCAGCAGGACTAGGACCCACAATGAGCAGTTCTTC.

The chain is built from TRBV24-1 and TRBJ2-1, with TRBD1 as a possible D gene (5 bases). From germline, CDR1 is KGHDR and CDR2 SFDVKD. With 3 bases removed from V and 4 bases from J, the gap between germline ends came to 15 bases. The CDR3 sequence is 16 residues long. DNA of the CDR3: TGTGCCACCAGTGATAATCCAGGGCCCTCGTACAATGAGCAGTTCTTC. Translating it yields CATSDNPGPSYNEQFF.

This clonotype has only a few counts. A much bigger clone sits one base away, suggesting this may be a read error. The chain couples TRBV7-9 to TRBJ2-3; the match to TRBD1 covers 7 bases. CDR1 is SEHNR and CDR2 is FQNEAQ in the germline V gene (reference sequence). This CDR3 is built from 17 residues. Written as DNA, the CDR3 is TGTGCCAGCAGCTTAGGGTACCTGACAGGGTACACAGATCCGCAGTATTTT. It specifies CASSLGYLTGYTDPQYF.

Ten or more counts support this clonotype. This chain links TRBV18 with TRBJ2-6; D remains ambiguous. With 3 bases removed from V and 2 bases from J, the gap between germline ends came to 11 bases. The CDR3 is 16 amino acids. Germline V CDR1 and CDR2: KGHSH, LQKENI. CDR3 DNA: TGTGCCAGCTCACCGTTCGAGAAAGCTGGGGCCAACGTCCTGACTTTC. Protein product: CASSPFEKAGANVLTF.

This clonotype has more than one count but fewer than ten. A much larger clone differs from this one at a single base, so this may be a read error. The gene calls are TRBV7-8 and TRBJ1-3; D not resolved. CDR1 and CDR2 from the germline V gene are SGHVS and FQNEAQ. The CDR3 length is 16 residues. CDR3 DNA sequence: TGTGCCGGCAGCTTAGTGGGCCCGAGCTCTGGAAACACCATATATTTT. Protein product: CAGSLVGPSSGNTIYF.

This chain connects TRBV4-1 to TRBJ1-4; TRBD1 aligns across 7 bases. The CDR3 is made up of 16 amino acids. V was clipped by 6 bases and J by 5 bases; unmatched bases: 12. Germline CDR1 reads MGHRA; CDR2 reads YSYEKL. CDR3 bases: TGCGCCAGCAGTCGACAGGGTAGAGGCTTCAATGAAAAACTGTTTTTT. This gives the protein CASSRQGRGFNEKLFF.

This clonotype was seen ten or more times. V is TRBV19 and J is TRBJ1-2; 9 bases are a match to TRBD1. This CDR3 is built from 14 residues. CDR1 and CDR2 from the germline V gene are LNHDA and SQIVND (reference sequence). With V trimmed by 4 bases and J by 6 bases, 6 bases remained unmatched. The CDR3 nucleotides read TGTGCCAGTAGTACCCGGGACAGGGCTGATGGCTACACCTTC. This codes for CASSTRDRADGYTF.

This clonotype was seen repeatedly, ten times or more. The chain is built from TRBV19 and TRBJ2-7; possibly TRBD1 or TRBD2 for D (6 bases each). The CDR3 spans 15 residues. Germline V gene sequence: CDR1 LNHDA, CDR2 SQIVND (reference sequence). V shed 5 bases and J shed 2 bases, with 16 bases lying between them. The CDR3 reads CASSSIGGLPYEQYF. The CDR3 DNA reads TGTGCCAGTAGTTCTATAGGGGGACTGCCCTACGAGCAGTACTTC. The full variable domain, completed using reference TRBV19 and TRBJ2-7, is DGGITQSPKYLFRKEGQNVTLSCEQNLNHDAMYWYRQDPGQGLRLIYYSQIVNDFQKGDIAEGYSVSREKKESFPLTVTSAQKNPTAFYLCASSSIGGLPYEQYFGPGTRLTVT.

This clonotype was picked up a small number of times. A much bigger clone sits one base away, suggesting this may be a read error. The chain is built from TRBV5-8 and TRBJ1-2; weak D call: TRBD1 (5 bases). The CDR3 consists of 14 residues. The germline V gene has CDR1 SGHTS and CDR2 YDEGEE. Trimming pared 3 bases from V and 2 bases from J, leaving 11 bases between. The CDR3 loop is CASSSVDTNYGYTF. The CDR3 DNA is TGTGCCAGCAGCTCCGTGGACACAAACTATGGCTACACCTTC.

This clonotype was found many times. This chain links TRBV7-9 with TRBJ1-3, with 8 bases fitting TRBD1. Germline-derived CDR1 and CDR2 are SEHNR and FQNEAQ (reference sequence). The V segment lost 5 bases and the J segment 0 bases; nucleotides outside the gene matches: 6. This CDR3 is built from 16 residues. CDR3: CASSPATGGSGNTIYF. As DNA, the CDR3 is TGTGCCAGCAGCCCCGCCACAGGGGGCTCTGGAAACACCATATATTTT.

Concerning this clonotype itself: Possible read error: a much larger clone is one base away. This chain joins TRBV20-1 and TRBJ1-5, with 7 bases aligning to TRBD1. The V gene's germline CDR1 is DFQATT and CDR2 SNEGSKA (reference sequence). The CDR3 is 13 amino acids. The CDR3 DNA sequence: TGCAGTGCTAGCTTCCAGGGGGATCAGCTCCAGCATTTT. Protein product: CSASFQGDQLQHF.

In its sample, this clonotype was seen many times. V usage is TRBV24-1 and J usage is TRBJ1-2, with D maybe TRBD1 (6 bases). Germline assignment: CDR1 KGHDR and CDR2 SFDVKD. V lost 6 bases to trimming and J lost 4 bases, with 8 bases between them. This CDR3 is 12 amino acids long. In DNA form, the CDR3 reads TGTGCCACCAGTAAGGGGGTCTATGGCTACACCTTC. This sequence encodes CATSKGVYGYTF.

This chain uses TRBV7-9 with TRBJ1-2; no reliable D call. Per the germline V gene, CDR1 is SEHNR and CDR2 is FQNEAQ (reference sequence). V lost 1 base, J lost 5 bases, and 29 bases lay in between. This CDR3 is built from 20 residues. This CDR3 reads CASSLGVAGADIDTQYGYTF. CDR3 in DNA: TGTGCCAGCAGCTTAGGAGTAGCGGGAGCTGATATAGATACGCAGTATGGCTACACCTTC.

The sample holds a few counts of this clonotype. A read error may be the cause here, since a much bigger clone is one base away. This likely comes from a read error, as the CDR3 has no conserved phenylalanine or tryptophan at its end. The chain couples TRBV7-9 to TRBJ2-5; D may be TRBD2 (6 bases). Trimming removed 4 bases from V and 5 bases from J, with 14 bases in between. CDR3 size: 14 residues. The germline CDR1 and CDR2 sequences are SEHNR and FQNEAQ (reference sequence). The CDR3 loop reads CASSSQSGRETQYL. In DNA, the CDR3 is TGTGCCAGCAGCTCCCAATCGGGGAGGGAGACCCAGTACCTC.

This clonotype was counted only a few times. Possible read error: a much larger clone is one base away. The V call is TRBV20-1, the J call TRBJ2-1, with unresolved D. Germline CDR1 is DFQATT and CDR2 is SNEGSKA (reference sequence). The CDR3 has 12 residues. CDR3 in DNA: TGCAGTGCTAGATCAGACCTCAATGAGCCGTTCTTC. Protein sequence: CSARSDLNEPFF.

This clonotype was counted ten times or more. The rearrangement joins TRBV19 to TRBJ2-7, with D tentatively TRBD1 (6 bases). CDR1 and CDR2 from the germline V gene are LNHDA and SQIVND (reference sequence). V dropped 6 bases and J dropped 0 bases, with 24 bases sitting between them. The length of the CDR3 is 18 residues. CDR3 sequence: CASSRTRQVVSDSYEQYF. The CDR3 nucleotides read TGTGCCAGTAGCCGAACCCGACAGGTCGTTTCAGACTCCTACGAGCAGTACTTC.

With regard to this clonotype: A read error may be the cause here, since a much bigger clone is one base away. For the CDR3, the DNA is TGCAGTGCTAGATATAGCGGGGCCAACTCCGAGCAGTACTTC. This encodes CSARYSGANSEQYF. J is TRBJ2-7 and V is TRBV20-1; the match to TRBD2 covers 8 bases. The germline V gene encodes CDR1 DFQATT and CDR2 SNEGSKA (reference sequence). The length of the CDR3 is 14 residues. The V and J ends lost 2 bases and 6 bases, in that order; junction bases with no gene match: 9.

The sample holds many counts of this clonotype. The gene calls are TRBV4-1 and TRBJ2-3; 13 positions match TRBD2. The ends lost 3 bases at V and 4 bases at J; junction bases unmatched: 7. This CDR3 is 17 amino acids long. Germline V CDR1 and CDR2: MGHRA, YSYEKL. Here the CDR3 reads CASSHVLAGGPADTQYF. The CDR3 region has the DNA TGCGCCAGCAGCCATGTACTAGCGGGGGGGCCCGCAGATACGCAGTATTTT.

This clonotype appeared many times. The rearrangement uses TRBV20-1 and TRBJ1-3, with 8 nucleotides matching TRBD1. Germline loops: CDR1 DFQATT, CDR2 SNEGSKA (reference sequence). This CDR3 comprises 17 residues. The ends lost 0 bases at V and 0 bases at J; junction bases unmatched: 7. The CDR3 nucleotides read TGCAGTGCTAGAGAAGAGGCAGGGGGCCTCTCTGGAAACACCATATATTTT. Translation gives CSAREEAGGLSGNTIYF.

Ten or more counts support this clonotype. The rearrangement uses TRBV19 and TRBJ2-1; the D call may be TRBD1 or TRBD2 (5 bases each). V was pared by 6 bases and J by 0 bases, with 12 bases between. The CDR3 totals 15 residues. The germline V gene encodes CDR1 LNHDA and CDR2 SQIVND (reference sequence). The CDR3 DNA reads as TGTGCCAGTAGGGACGGGGCTAGCTCCTACAATGAGCAGTTCTTC. It specifies CASRDGASSYNEQFF. The entire variable domain, with the rest obtained from reference TRBV19 and TRBJ2-1, is as follows: DGGITQSPKYLFRKEGQNVTLSCEQNLNHDAMYWYRQDPGQGLRLIYYSQIVNDFQKGDIAEGYSVSREKKESFPLTVTSAQKNPTAFYLCASRDGASSYNEQFFGPGTRLTVL.

A word on this clonotype: A much larger clone differs from this one at a single base, so this may be a read error. CDR3 sequence reads: CASSQEWTTSYEQYF. The CDR3 DNA sequence: TGTGCCAGCAGCCAAGAGTGGACAACCTCCTACGAGCAGTACTTC. This chain uses TRBV4-2 with TRBJ2-7, with D possibly matching TRBD1 (5 bases). From germline, CDR1 is LGHNA and CDR2 YNFKEQ. With 0 bases removed from V and 0 bases from J, the gap between germline ends came to 9 bases. The CDR3 contains 15 residues.

This clonotype was picked up many times. This chain joins TRBV30 and TRBJ2-1, with D possibly matching TRBD2 (6 bases). This CDR3 is 13 amino acids long. CDR1 and CDR2 from the germline V gene are GTSNPN and SVGIG (reference sequence). Between the trimmed V and J ends, which lost 0 bases and 8 bases, there was a span of 11 bases. As DNA, the CDR3 is TGTGCCTGGAGTGTAACGGGAGTCGATGAGCAGTTCTTC. Encoded protein: CAWSVTGVDEQFF.